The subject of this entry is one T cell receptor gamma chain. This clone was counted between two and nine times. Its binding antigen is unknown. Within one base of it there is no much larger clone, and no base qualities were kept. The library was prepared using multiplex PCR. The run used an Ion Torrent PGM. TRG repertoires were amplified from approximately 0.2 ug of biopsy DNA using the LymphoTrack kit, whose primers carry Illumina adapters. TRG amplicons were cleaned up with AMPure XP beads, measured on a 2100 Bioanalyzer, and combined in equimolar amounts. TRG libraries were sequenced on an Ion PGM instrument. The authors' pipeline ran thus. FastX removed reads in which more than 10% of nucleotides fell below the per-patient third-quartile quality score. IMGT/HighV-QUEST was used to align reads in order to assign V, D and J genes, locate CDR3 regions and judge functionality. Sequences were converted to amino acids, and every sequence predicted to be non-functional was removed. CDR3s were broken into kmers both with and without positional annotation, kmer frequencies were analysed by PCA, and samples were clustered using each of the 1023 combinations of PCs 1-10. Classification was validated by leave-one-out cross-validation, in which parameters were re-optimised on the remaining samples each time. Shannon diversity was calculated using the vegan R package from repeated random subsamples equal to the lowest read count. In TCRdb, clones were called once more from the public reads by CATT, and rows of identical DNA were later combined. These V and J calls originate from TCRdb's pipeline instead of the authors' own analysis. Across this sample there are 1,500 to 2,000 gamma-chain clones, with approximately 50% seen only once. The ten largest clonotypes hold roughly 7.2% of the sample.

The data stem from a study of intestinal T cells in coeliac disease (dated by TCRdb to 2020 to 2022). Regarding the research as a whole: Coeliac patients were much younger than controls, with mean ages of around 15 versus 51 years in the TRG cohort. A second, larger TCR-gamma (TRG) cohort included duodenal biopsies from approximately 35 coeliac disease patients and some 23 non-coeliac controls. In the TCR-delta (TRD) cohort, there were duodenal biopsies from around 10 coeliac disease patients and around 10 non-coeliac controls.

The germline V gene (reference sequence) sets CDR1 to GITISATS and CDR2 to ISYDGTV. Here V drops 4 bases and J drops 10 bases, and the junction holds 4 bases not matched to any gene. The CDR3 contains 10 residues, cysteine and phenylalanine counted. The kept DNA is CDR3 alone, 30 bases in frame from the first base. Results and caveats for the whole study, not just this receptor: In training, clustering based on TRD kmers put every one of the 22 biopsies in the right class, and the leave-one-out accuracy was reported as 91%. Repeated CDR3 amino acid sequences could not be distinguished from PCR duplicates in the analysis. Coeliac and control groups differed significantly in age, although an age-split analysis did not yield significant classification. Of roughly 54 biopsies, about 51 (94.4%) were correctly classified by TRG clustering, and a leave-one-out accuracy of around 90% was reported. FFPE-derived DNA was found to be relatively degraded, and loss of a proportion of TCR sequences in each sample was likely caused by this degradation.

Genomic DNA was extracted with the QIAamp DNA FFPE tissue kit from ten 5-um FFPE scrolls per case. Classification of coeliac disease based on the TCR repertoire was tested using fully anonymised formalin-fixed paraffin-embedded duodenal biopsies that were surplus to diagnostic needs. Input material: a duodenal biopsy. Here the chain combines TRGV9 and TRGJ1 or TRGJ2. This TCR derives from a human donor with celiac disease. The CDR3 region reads CALWDDKKLF. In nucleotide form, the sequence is TGTGCCTTGTGGGACGACAAGAAACTCTTT.